The entry that follows covers one TCR beta chain sequence. The data belong to a study of T cells after yellow fever vaccination. TCRdb re-analysed the 5' RACE reads in MiXCR, keeping a single row per CDR3 protein. This sample has 400,000 to 650,000 distinct CDR3 sequences; about a fifth occur once, and the top ten carry roughly 16%. This receptor was taken from a man aged 18 to 30 who received the YFV17D yellow fever vaccine. The sequencing used PBMCs, collected approximately 22 days after the first yellow fever vaccination.

CDR3 loop: CASRTGTTEQYF. Here the CDR3 DNA reads TGTGCCAGCAGGACTGGGACTACCGAGCAGTACTTC. This chain joins TRBV12-3 or TRBV12-4 and TRBJ2-7, with 7 bases matching TRBD2. The CDR3 length is 12 residues. The V and J ends lost 6 bases and 6 bases, in that order; junction bases with no gene match: 5.